This TCR beta chain was sequenced in a study of neurological immune-mediated disorders. Study results and limitations: Expanded clones shared no CDR3 amino acid sequences across subjects, suggesting private repertoires in all groups.

Trimming took 5 bases from V and 6 from J, leaving 19 bases between them. The CDR3 is 15 residues long. Germline-derived CDR1 and CDR2 are DFQATT and SNEGSKA (reference sequence). The table lists this clonotype with many counts. Its antigen is still unknown. 5'RACE with 10-nucleotide random UMIs generated the cDNA. Every sequencing run produced over 190 million TCR-beta sequences, and the sequences from any one run covered 15-18 subjects. TCRdb ran MiXCR on the 5' RACE reads and lists one entry per CDR3 protein. The table records just under 40,000 distinct CDR3 sequences, 7.2% of them present only once. There were about a million CD4+ or CD8+ T cells used in the sorted libraries.

The sequence was obtained from a man aged 45-65 years in good health. V and J are TRBV20-1 and TRBJ2-2, with a tentative D call TRBD1 (6 bases). Source material: CD4+ T cells from blood. The CDR3 nucleotides are TGCAGTGCTCCCGGACAGAATGTAGGGGCCGGGGAGCTGTTTTTT. Translated, it gives CSAPGQNVGAGELFF.